This record looks at one T cell receptor (beta chain) sequence and its context. Its cognate antigen is unknown. The entry originates in a study of PD-1 blockade in classical Hodgkin lymphoma. Study outcomes and limitations: Partial responders and progressors had significantly lower baseline TCR diversity.

Time point denoted: cycle 4 day 1 (C4D1), after five to seven weeks of nivolumab. All the patients suffered relapse after autologous stem cell transplantation, and brentuximab vedotin exposure differed. Starting with thawed PBMCs, CD4+ T cells were purified by magnetic negative selection. Germline assignment: CDR1 MGHDK and CDR2 SYGVNS. The CDR3 contains 13 residues. V was trimmed by 2 bases and J by 2 bases, leaving 7 bases between them. Clones were read by immunoSEQ multiplex PCR, and TCRdb kept only the in-frame ones, dropping some. This sample has about 27,000 clones, with approximately 85% found just once.

Sequenced here: CD4+ T cells from blood, sampled before the fourth cycle of nivolumab. This clonotype was sampled from a human donor with classical Hodgkin lymphoma. The chain has TRBV25-1 and TRBJ2-7, with D unclear. CDR3 in DNA: TGTGCCAGCAGTGAAGAGAATACCTACGAGCAGTACTTC. Translation: CASSEENTYEQYF.